This passage covers 9 T cell receptor beta chains from one sample sequenced in a study of T cells in Graves' hyperthyroidism and ophthalmopathy. Amplified regions were TCR beta CDR3 sequences from RNA transcripts. The TCR CDR3 first-round RT-PCR relied on the HTBI primer set. TCRdb re-called the multiplex PCR reads with MiXCR, one entry per CDR3 protein. The sample contains hundreds of thousands of distinct CDR3 sequences, 15% to 20% of which appear only once. Sequenced: blood. Source of these receptors: a woman in her twenties or thirties with Graves' hyperthyroidism.

This clonotype occurred a few times. This chain uses TRBV6-1 with TRBJ2-2; D ambiguous. Germline CDR1 is MNHNS and CDR2 is SASEGT. The CDR3 has 14 amino acids. Trimming took 2 bases from V and 6 from J, leaving 10 bases between them. The CDR3 region is CASSERSRAGELFF. In nucleotides, the CDR3 is TGTGCCAGCAGTGAAAGGAGCCGCGCCGGGGAGCTGTTTTTT.

This clonotype was found a few times. A much more abundant neighbour one base away suggests this may be a read error. The chain carries TRBV30 and TRBJ2-3; D is unclear. There are 15 residues in the CDR3. Germline values: CDR1 GTSNPN, CDR2 SVGIG (reference sequence). The germline V and J ends were trimmed by 3 bases and 3 bases, with 16 bases remaining between them. The CDR3 region has the DNA TGTGCCTGGAGAGGTGGTCCGATGAGTACAGATACGCAGTATTTT. This translates into CAWRGGPMSTDTQYF.

In this sample, this clonotype turned up many times. V is TRBV11-2 and J is TRBJ2-3, with D possibly TRBD1 on 6 matching bases. Germline loops: CDR1 SGHAT, CDR2 FQNNGV. The CDR3 covers 14 residues. V dropped 4 bases and J dropped 3 bases, with 11 bases sitting between them. The CDR3 sequence is CASSSPTGTDTQYF. The DNA of the CDR3 is TGTGCCAGCAGCTCACCTACAGGGACAGATACGCAGTATTTT.

This clonotype showed up many times. This chain links TRBV5-1 with TRBJ2-3; the D gene is possibly TRBD2 (6 bases). The V gene lost 0 bases and the J gene lost 2 bases, with 13 bases spanning the gap. From germline, CDR1 is SGHRS and CDR2 YFSETQ. The CDR3 is made up of 16 amino acids. The chain's CDR3 is CASSLVLAGNTDTQYF. In DNA, the CDR3 is TGCGCCAGCAGCTTGGTACTAGCCGGCAACACAGATACGCAGTATTTT. Based on the CDR3 plus reference TRBV5-1 and TRBJ2-3, the full variable domain is KAGVTQTPRYLIKTRGQQVTLSCSPISGHRSVSWYQQTPGQGLQFLFEYFSETQRNKGNFPGRFSGRQFSNSRSEMNVSTLELGDSALYLCASSLVLAGNTDTQYFGPGTRLTVL.

This clonotype was seen only once. A much larger clonotype is one base distant, so this may be a read error. The chain employs TRBV3-1 and TRBJ2-7; perhaps D is TRBD1 or TRBD2 (6 bases each). Germline loops: CDR1 LGHDT, CDR2 YNNKEL (reference sequence). The CDR3 is 15 residues long. CDR3 nucleotides: TGTGCCAGCGGCCAAGATTGGGGGGCGGTCGACGAGCAGTACTTC. Its translation is CASGQDWGAVDEQYF.

This clonotype has at least ten counts. The V and J genes are TRBV20-1 and TRBJ2-1, with TRBD2 identical over 9 bases. V gave up 6 bases and J gave up 0 bases; unmatched junction bases: 15. The CDR3 sequence is 18 residues long. Germline-derived CDR1 and CDR2 are DFQATT and SNEGSKA (reference sequence). CDR3 sequence reads: CSASSGKLKKHSYNEQFF. The CDR3 region has the DNA TGCAGTGCATCTAGCGGGAAACTTAAGAAACACTCCTACAATGAGCAGTTCTTC.

DNA of the CDR3: TGTGCCAGTGGGGGTCAAGGGGGCCCTGAAGCTTTCTTT. Protein product: CASGGQGGPEAFF. The rearrangement links TRBV2 to TRBJ1-1; TRBD1 matches 7 bases. From germline, CDR1 is SNHLY and CDR2 FYNNEI. The CDR3 spans 13 residues. Trimming took 9 bases from V and 6 from J; bases not matched to a gene: 10.

At least ten counts were recorded for this clonotype. The chain carries TRBV20-1 and TRBJ1-4; D is perhaps TRBD1 (5 bases). From germline, CDR1 is DFQATT and CDR2 SNEGSKA (reference sequence). CDR3 length equals 13 residues. V was cut by 6 bases and J by 6 bases, with 14 bases left in between. CDR3 bases: TGCAGTGCCGAGGGACCGGGAGATGAAAAACTGTTTTTT. Protein sequence: CSAEGPGDEKLFF.

This clonotype occurred many times. The chain joins TRBV5-5 to TRBJ1-4; D is perhaps TRBD1 (6 bases). The CDR3 consists of 14 residues. Between the trimmed V and J ends, which lost 0 bases and 6 bases, there was a span of 9 bases. In germline, CDR1 is SGHKS, CDR2 YYEKEE (reference sequence). The CDR3 loop reads CASSLVAGDEKLFF. CDR3 nucleotides: TGTGCCAGCAGCTTGGTCGCAGGGGATGAAAAACTGTTTTTT.